Listed below are T cell receptor beta chains from one sample, sequenced in a study of identical twins. TCRdb called the 5' RACE reads again in MiXCR, with one record for every CDR3 protein. Of over 500,000 distinct CDR3 sequences listed, around 20% are singletons. These data also featured in a second study, about T cells expressing NK-cell markers.

The specimen sequenced was CD4+ T cells sorted from blood. These receptors all stem from a young woman in good health. Both conserved end residues are part of each CDR3. The D gene is left open where the match is weak. Only some rows state a clone size, as once, few, many or a class for expanded clones.

J gene	CDR3 length	clone size	V gene	D gene	CDR3 protein	CDR3 DNA
TRBJ2-5	15	.	TRBV11-3	TRBD1	CASSLGDRGRETQYF	TGTGCCAGCAGCTTAGGTGACAGGGGAAGGGAGACCCAGTACTTC
TRBJ1-6	17	.	TRBV5-1	.	CASSSPDSSSYNSPLHF	TGCGCCAGCAGCTCGCCCGATTCGAGCTCCTATAATTCACCCCTCCACTTT
TRBJ1-2	14	few	TRBV5-1	.	CASSLGRTDYGYTF	TGCGCCAGCAGCTTGGGGCGGACGGATTATGGCTACACCTTC
TRBJ2-7	14	.	TRBV6-2/TRBV6-3	TRBD1	CASRLQGASYEQYF	TGTGCCAGCAGACTACAGGGGGCATCGTACGAGCAGTACTTC
TRBJ2-6	13	.	TRBV20-1	TRBD1	CSASQGASHVLTF	TGCAGTGCTTCCCAGGGGGCGAGCCACGTCCTGACTTTC
TRBJ2-5	15	few	TRBV20-1	TRBD2	CSARGSASGRETQYF	TGCAGTGCTAGAGGGTCGGCTAGCGGGAGAGAGACCCAGTACTTC
TRBJ2-1	14	.	TRBV5-1	.	CASAPGLWGDEQFF	TGCGCCTCCGCGCCGGGACTCTGGGGGGATGAGCAGTTCTTC
TRBJ2-3	15	few	TRBV27	TRBD2	CASSFGAGAGGTQYF	TGTGCCAGCAGTTTTGGGGCGGGGGCGGGAGGTACGCAGTATTTT
TRBJ1-1	18	.	TRBV3-1	TRBD1	CAFSLSQTGLVLDTEAFF	TGTGCCTTCAGTTTGTCGCAGACAGGGTTGGTTCTTGACACTGAAGCTTTCTTT
TRBJ2-1	14	many	TRBV20-1	.	CSASLGLRSNEQFF	TGCAGTGCTTCCTTGGGCCTGAGAAGCAATGAGCAGTTCTTC
TRBJ2-3	14	many	TRBV5-1	.	CASSFRVEADTQYF	TGCGCCAGCAGCTTCAGGGTTGAGGCAGATACGCAGTATTTT
TRBJ2-5	12	many	TRBV11-2	.	CASSLGKETQYF	TGTGCCAGCAGCTTGGGGAAGGAGACCCAGTACTTC
TRBJ2-1	14	.	TRBV29-1	TRBD1	CSVGRDRLYNEQFF	TGCAGCGTTGGTCGGGACAGACTTTACAATGAGCAGTTCTTC
TRBJ2-1	15	.	TRBV10-3	TRBD1	CAIRRGQGANNEQSF	TGTGCCATCAGGAGGGGGCAGGGGGCTAACAATGAGCAGTCCTTC
TRBJ1-1	15	.	TRBV10-1	TRBD1	CASSENDRGRYGAFF	TGCGCCAGCAGTGAGAATGACAGGGGACGATATGGGGCTTTCTTT
TRBJ2-2	13	.	TRBV20-1	.	CSASGGRSGELFF	TGCAGTGCTAGTGGGGGGCGTTCCGGGGAGCTGTTTTTT
TRBJ2-5	15	.	TRBV5-1	TRBD2	CASSLAGLAEETQYF	TGCGCCAGCAGCTTGGCCGGACTAGCGGAAGAGACCCAGTACTTC
TRBJ2-1	15	few	TRBV12-3/TRBV12-4	.	CASRRAASSYNEQFF	TGTGCCAGCAGGAGAGCGGCGAGCTCCTACAATGAGCAGTTCTTC
TRBJ2-7	11	.	TRBV20-1	.	CSARVGFEQYF	TGCAGTGCTAGGGTGGGTTTCGAGCAGTACTTC
TRBJ2-1	16	.	TRBV7-9	TRBD1	CASKDPGQGEYNEQFF	TGTGCCAGTAAAGACCCGGGACAGGGGGAGTACAATGAGCAGTTCTTC
TRBJ2-3	16	few	TRBV20-1	TRBD2	CSAPQITSGRSDTQYF	TGCAGTGCTCCGCAGATTACTAGCGGGAGATCAGATACGCAGTATTTT
TRBJ1-1	13	.	TRBV18	.	CASSEQVSSEAFF	TGTGCCAGCTCAGAGCAGGTATCATCGGAAGCTTTCTTT
TRBJ1-2	13	.	TRBV7-9	.	CASSLGFGFGYTF	TGTGCCAGCAGCTTAGGCTTCGGGTTCGGCTACACCTTC
TRBJ2-7	13	few	TRBV7-3	.	CASSRTVTYEQYF	TGTGCCAGCAGCCGGACAGTAACCTACGAGCAGTACTTC
TRBJ1-1	12	.	TRBV12-3/TRBV12-4	.	CASTVDGLGAFF	TGTGCCAGCACCGTGGACGGCTTGGGGGCTTTCTTT
TRBJ2-7	14	few	TRBV20-1	.	CSARTDSPSYEQYF	TGCAGTGCTAGGACAGACAGCCCGTCCTACGAGCAGTACTTC
TRBJ2-7	14	.	TRBV19	.	CASSVSLLGYEQYF	TGTGCCAGTAGCGTTAGTCTGCTGGGGTACGAGCAGTACTTC
TRBJ2-2	14	few	TRBV7-2	.	CASSLGALSVELFF	TGTGCCAGCAGCTTAGGGGCGCTAAGTGTAGAGCTGTTTTTT
TRBJ2-1	15	few	TRBV5-1	.	CASSLSGVGGGEQFF	TGCGCCAGCAGCTTGTCGGGGGTCGGTGGTGGTGAGCAGTTCTTC
TRBJ1-6	13	many	TRBV20-1	.	CSARAGGNSPLHF	TGCAGTGCTAGAGCCGGGGGGAATTCACCCCTCCACTTT
TRBJ2-4	15	.	TRBV5-6	.	CASSSYREARNIQYF	TGTGCCAGCAGCTCTTACAGGGAAGCGCGGAACATTCAGTACTTC
TRBJ2-5	12	.	TRBV28	.	CASSRARETQYF	TGTGCCAGCAGCCGGGCAAGGGAGACCCAGTACTTC
TRBJ2-7	14	few	TRBV6-1	TRBD2	CASSRAGGPHEQYF	TGTGCCAGCAGCCGAGCGGGAGGGCCCCACGAGCAGTACTTC
TRBJ2-3	15	.	TRBV5-1	TRBD2	CASSTGGGNTDTQYF	TGCGCCAGCAGCACTGGCGGGGGGAACACAGATACGCAGTATTTT
TRBJ1-6	15	many	TRBV9	TRBD1	CASSVASGGRSPLHF	TGTGCCAGCAGCGTAGCTTCAGGGGGCCGGTCACCCCTCCACTTT
TRBJ1-2	14	.	TRBV7-2	.	CASSSRQSTRGYTF	TGTGCCAGCAGCTCAAGGCAGAGCACTCGCGGCTACACCTTC
TRBJ2-1	13	many	TRBV12-3/TRBV12-4	.	CASSLLLRNEQFF	TGTGCCAGCAGTTTACTACTCCGGAATGAGCAGTTCTTC
TRBJ2-2	11	.	TRBV9	.	CASSVPGELFF	TGTGCCAGCAGCGTACCCGGGGAGCTGTTTTTT
TRBJ2-2	13	.	TRBV5-1	.	CASNQGNTGELFF	TGCGCCAGCAATCAGGGAAACACCGGGGAGCTGTTTTTT
TRBJ2-1	15	few	TRBV5-6	TRBD2	CASSPGLAGLNEQFF	TGTGCCAGCAGCCCTGGACTAGCGGGGTTGAATGAGCAGTTCTTC
TRBJ2-2	14	few	TRBV4-3	.	CASSPGSRHRELFF	TGCGCCAGCAGCCCTGGATCGCGCCACCGGGAGCTGTTTTTT
TRBJ2-3	13	once	TRBV7-9	.	CASSVHGTDTQYF	TGTGCCAGCAGCGTCCACGGTACAGATACGCAGTATTTT
TRBJ2-3	17	.	TRBV11-3	.	CASSTRVSEDRTDTQYF	TGTGCCAGCAGCACCCGGGTTAGCGAGGACCGAACAGATACGCAGTATTTT
TRBJ1-5	16	.	TRBV2	.	CASSEERGKGNQPQHF	TGTGCCAGCAGTGAAGAGCGGGGTAAGGGCAATCAGCCCCAGCATTTT
TRBJ2-1	16	.	TRBV20-1	TRBD2	CSARVTSGSSYNEQFF	TGCAGTGCTAGAGTAACTAGCGGGAGCTCCTACAATGAGCAGTTCTTC
TRBJ2-3	12	.	TRBV7-2	.	CASSPQEDTQYF	TGTGCCAGCAGCCCACAGGAGGATACGCAGTATTTT